This TCR beta chain was recorded in a study of blood T cell repertoires in COVID-19. Background on the study: T cells, B-cell-depleted T cells, or PBMCs provided the cDNA or gDNA that served as material.

The V gene end was trimmed by 2 bases and the J gene end by 9 bases; junction bases not matched to a gene: 8. From germline, CDR1 is KGHDR and CDR2 SFDVKD. The CDR3 runs 14 residues. Original processing methods: Amplification from reference gene primers served as the basis for estimated nucleated cell counts. Sequenced by immunoSEQ multiplex PCR; TCRdb stores in-frame clones only, minus some. For V, J and clone size, that table is used; D and trimming come from the DNA. The data contain around 250,000 clones, around 86% of them singletons. Participants came from roughly 25 US areas, aged roughly 18 to 89 years. Assignments of participants to cohorts depended upon their own reported clinical history.

The TCR comes from a woman between 45 and 65 years old who had recovered from COVID-19. Sequenced material: PBMCs or T cells enriched from blood (not recorded which). The gene calls are TRBV24-1 and TRBJ2-7; 8 positions agree with TRBD2. The CDR3 spells CATSDWVTSVAQYF. In DNA, the CDR3 is TGTGCCACCAGTGATTGGGTGACTAGCGTCGCGCAGTACTTC.